One and the same sample provided the 13 T cell receptor beta chains below, sequenced in a study of T cell responses to AZD1222 COVID-19 vaccine. Only in-frame clones appear in the TCRdb table, and some are missing; sequencing was by immunoSEQ multiplex PCR. The sample contains 130,000 or so clones, almost 95% of which appear only once. The material was peripheral blood, obtained on day 0 of AZD1222 vaccination. Source of these receptors: an adult in good health.

The gene calls are TRBV10-3 and TRBJ1-5; the D is unclear. Trimming stripped 3 bases from V and 4 bases from J, with 16 bases between. The CDR3 has 16 amino acids. Germline values: CDR1 ENHRY, CDR2 SYGVKD. As DNA, the CDR3 is TGTGCCATCAGTGACAGTGGGCTTATGCAGAATCAGCCCCAGCATTTT. It codes for CAISDSGLMQNQPQHF.

This chain links TRBV3-1 (or the pseudogene TRBV3-2) with TRBJ2-3; no reliable D call. Trimming pared 4 bases from V and 0 bases from J, leaving 14 bases between. The germline V gene encodes CDR1 LGHDT and CDR2 YNNKEL (reference sequence). The CDR3 is made up of 16 amino acids. The CDR3 reads CASSRTPIYSTDTQYF. In DNA form, the CDR3 reads TGTGCCAGCAGCCGAACTCCTATCTACAGCACAGATACGCAGTATTTT.

The chain has TRBV27 and TRBJ1-5; D might be TRBD1 (5 bases). Germline V CDR1 and CDR2: MNHEY, SMNVEV (reference sequence). The CDR3 has 15 residues. Trimming stripped 4 bases from V and 6 bases from J, with 16 bases between. CDR3 residues: CASSYYGKRGQPQHF. The CDR3 DNA sequence: TGTGCCAGCAGTTATTACGGCAAAAGGGGTCAGCCCCAGCATTTT.

About this clone itself: One end of the junction is discordant with germline, which a read error may explain. This chain joins TRBV7-7 and TRBJ2-2, with TRBD2 matching 9 bases. Germline V gene data show CDR1 as SSHAT and CDR2 as FNYEAQ (reference sequence). CDR3 length equals 16 residues. The CDR3 loop reads CASSSLGRGGTGELFF. CDR3 coding DNA: TGTGCTAGCAGCTCCCTGGGGCGGGGGGGCACCGGGGAGCTGTTTTTT.

V usage is TRBV5-1 and J usage is TRBJ1-1; D unresolved. This CDR3 comprises 13 residues. V was pared by 2 bases and J by 5 bases, with 10 bases between. Per the germline V gene, CDR1 is SGHRS and CDR2 is YFSETQ. The CDR3, as DNA: TGCGCCAGCAGCTTAGGCCCTGGGACTGAAGCTTTCTTT. Translation gives CASSLGPGTEAFF.

This chain uses TRBV7-2 with TRBJ1-5; 10 bases map to TRBD1. This CDR3 comprises 15 residues. V lost 4 bases to trimming and J lost 9 bases; unmatched junction nucleotides: 9. CDR1 SGHTA and CDR2 FQGNSA come from the germline V gene. The CDR3 reads CASSSAGTGDRPQHF. As DNA, the CDR3 is TGTGCCAGCAGCTCCGCCGGGACAGGGGATCGGCCCCAGCATTTT.

This clone was counted once. This chain connects TRBV30 to TRBJ2-7; a weak D match, TRBD2 (5 bases). Germline CDR1 reads GTSNPN; CDR2 reads SVGIG (reference sequence). The CDR3 length is 12 residues. V lost 0 bases and J lost 3, with 6 bases in between. For the CDR3, the DNA is TGTGCCTGGAGTGTACGGGACTACGAGCAGTACTTC. Residues: CAWSVRDYEQYF. Combining the CDR3 with reference TRBV30 and TRBJ2-7 gives the whole variable domain SQTIHQWPATLVQPVGSPLSLECTVEGTSNPNLYWYRQAAGRGLQLLFYSVGIGQISSEVPQNLSASRPQDRQFILSSKKLLLSDSGFYLCAWSVRDYEQYFGPGTRLTVT.

V is TRBV11-1 and J is TRBJ1-4; D call uncertain. CDR3 length: 12 residues. Germline V gives CDR1 SGHAT, CDR2 FQDESV (reference sequence). V lost 5 bases and J 10 bases, leaving 11 bases between the germline ends. CDR3 loop: CASSGRRGKLFF. The CDR3 DNA is TGTGCCAGCAGCGGGCGGCGGGGAAAACTGTTTTTT.

The V and J genes are TRBV6-5 and TRBJ1-5; D not certain. Deletions cut 6 bases from V and 2 bases from J, with 8 bases between. The germline CDR1 and CDR2 sequences are MNHEY and SVGAGI. The CDR3 has 13 residues. In DNA form, the CDR3 reads TGTGCCAGCAGCACCAGCCGCAATCAGCCCCAGCATTTT. Its translation: CASSTSRNQPQHF.

This clone has just one count. CDR3 loop: CASSLTGLETQYF. The CDR3 coding sequence is TGTGCCAGCAGCTTGACAGGGTTGGAGACCCAGTACTTC. This chain connects TRBV5-4 to TRBJ2-5; tentatively, D is TRBD1 (6 bases). The CDR3 has 13 amino acids. Germline loops: CDR1 SGHNT, CDR2 YYREEE (reference sequence). Trimming took off 1 base at V and 5 bases at J, with 9 bases between the two ends.

The V call is TRBV6-5, the J call TRBJ2-3, with 9 bases fitting TRBD1. Germline V gene sequence: CDR1 MNHEY, CDR2 SVGAGI. CDR3 length: 14 amino acids. V shed 6 bases, J shed 4 bases, and the junction held 5 bases outside the gene matches. CDR3 nucleotide sequence: TGTGCCAGCAGCCTTACAGGGGGCCCAGATACGCAGTATTTT. It yields the protein CASSLTGGPDTQYF.

This sequence joins TRBV18 and TRBJ2-7; 8 bases match TRBD1. The CDR3 is 15 residues long. V shed 3 bases, J shed 6 bases, and the junction held 10 bases outside the gene matches. Germline values: CDR1 KGHSH, CDR2 LQKENI. CDR3 amino acids: CASSPPTGATGEQYF. The CDR3 DNA reads as TGTGCCAGCTCACCTCCGACAGGGGCAACGGGCGAGCAGTACTTC.

The chain combines TRBV7-3 with TRBJ1-1; D might be TRBD1 (6 bases). The CDR3 has 14 residues. The germline CDR1 and CDR2 sequences are SGHTA and FQGTGA. Trimming left V 5 bases short and J 4 bases short, with 14 bases between. The CDR3 sequence is CASSPSRGATEAFF. The CDR3 coding sequence is TGTGCCAGCAGCCCCTCCAGGGGTGCCACTGAAGCTTTCTTT.